This T cell receptor (beta chain) was sequenced during a study of metastatic and nonmetastatic thyroid tumors. Study-level background: Peripheral blood and tumor or nodule samples from malignant and benign thyroid patients were compared.

This clone was observed at least ten times. The antigen remains unidentified. Via MiXCR, TCRdb re-called the PCR reads. This table holds around 19,000 clones, approximately 10% found once. Findings and caveats of the study: Malignant thyroid tumors reportedly had TCR beta diversity that was significantly higher than in benign nodules, in blood and tumor.

All patients were untreated before thyroid surgery. CDR1 SGHVS and CDR2 FQNEAQ come from the germline V gene. V shed 1 base and J shed 2 bases, with 10 bases lying between them. There are 15 residues in the CDR3. What was sequenced was blood. The receptor was derived from a female donor with papillary thyroid cancer or a benign thyroid nodule (not recorded which). Some clones in this sample may be carry-over from other donors' samples. The chain uses TRBV7-8 and TRBJ2-3; no clear D gene. The CDR3 DNA follows: TGTGCCAGCAGCTTAGTAGTGATAGACACAGATACGCAGTATTTT. This sequence encodes CASSLVVIDTDTQYF.